These T cell receptor beta chains were read from a single sample in a study of neurological immune-mediated disorders. From the 5' RACE reads, TCRdb called clonotypes with MiXCR, one entry per CDR3 protein. The sample consists of roughly 30,000 distinct CDR3 sequences, just over 6.5% of them appearing once. The specimen sequenced was PBMCs. Receptors were obtained from a woman in her forties or fifties in good health. Both conserved end residues are part of each CDR3. A D gene is named only where the DNA matches it firmly. Only some rows state a clone size, as once, few, many or a class for expanded clones.

clone size	CDR3 length	D gene	V gene	J gene	CDR3 protein	CDR3 DNA
many	11	.	TRBV10-3	TRBJ2-7	CATGGPYEQYF	TGTGCCACCGGGGGGCCCTACGAGCAGTACTTC
many	16	.	TRBV3-1	TRBJ1-2	CASSPLLVTTNYGYTF	TGTGCCAGCAGCCCCTTACTGGTCACAACTAACTATGGCTACACCTTC
many	15	.	TRBV5-1	TRBJ1-5	CASSLTGVDNQPQHF	TGCGCCAGCAGCCTGACAGGTGTTGACAATCAGCCCCAGCATTTT
many	15	TRBD2	TRBV20-1	TRBJ2-3	CSAQTQAGGPNTQYF	TGCAGTGCTCAAACTCAAGCGGGGGGGCCAAATACGCAGTATTTT
many	15	TRBD2	TRBV6-6	TRBJ2-3	CASSFLAGSTDTQYF	TGTGCCAGCAGTTTTTTAGCGGGGTCCACAGATACGCAGTATTTT
many	13	.	TRBV6-4	TRBJ2-3	CASRGGSTDTQYF	TGTGCCAGCAGAGGCGGGAGCACAGATACGCAGTATTTT
many	15	.	TRBV20-1	TRBJ1-4	CSARDSGATNEKLFF	TGCAGTGCTAGAGATAGCGGAGCAACTAATGAAAAACTGTTTTTT
many	15	.	TRBV10-3	TRBJ2-3	CAISPGAGSTDTQYF	TGTGCCATCAGTCCGGGGGCGGGGTCCACAGATACGCAGTATTTT
many	13	TRBD1	TRBV5-1	TRBJ2-1	CASSLQGKNEQFF	TGCGCCAGCAGCTTACAGGGGAAGAATGAGCAGTTCTTC
many	14	TRBD1	TRBV20-1	TRBJ2-3	CSARIGTGGGTQYF	TGCAGTGCGAGGATCGGGACAGGGGGCGGTACGCAGTATTTT
many	18	TRBD1	TRBV27	TRBJ1-5	CASSLHHDRGRFNQPQHF	TGTGCCAGCAGTTTACACCACGACAGGGGGCGTTTTAATCAGCCCCAGCATTTT
many	15	TRBD2	TRBV20-1	TRBJ2-3	CSASRTRGYTDTQYF	TGCAGTGCTTCTCGGACTAGGGGATACACAGATACGCAGTATTTT
many	13	.	TRBV24-1	TRBJ1-3	CATSDRIGNTIYF	TGTGCCACCAGTGACAGGATAGGAAACACCATATATTTT
.	15	TRBD2	TRBV28	TRBJ2-7	CASSRSAGRSYEQYF	TGTGCCAGCAGCCGATCAGCGGGGCGTTCCTACGAGCAGTACTTC
many	17	TRBD1	TRBV20-1	TRBJ2-3	CSAGGTGGGSSTDTQYF	TGCAGTGCTGGAGGGACAGGGGGAGGTTCTAGCACAGATACGCAGTATTTT
.	15	TRBD1	TRBV28	TRBJ2-5	CASSLPKTGGETQYF	TGTGCCAGCAGCTTACCAAAGACAGGGGGAGAGACCCAGTACTTC
many	11	.	TRBV12-3/TRBV12-4	TRBJ2-4	CASSIGNIQYF	TGTGCCAGCAGTATTGGAAACATTCAGTACTTC
many	15	TRBD2	TRBV10-3	TRBJ2-2	CAIKPGLENTGELFF	TGTGCCATCAAACCGGGACTAGAGAACACCGGGGAGCTGTTTTTT
many	12	.	TRBV3-2	TRBJ1-5	CASSHWHQPQHF	TGTGCCAGCAGCCATTGGCATCAGCCCCAGCATTTT
many	16	.	TRBV20-1	TRBJ2-5	CSARDAEGGNGRTQYF	TGCAGTGCTAGAGATGCGGAGGGGGGGAACGGTCGGACCCAGTACTTC
many	14	TRBD1	TRBV6-6	TRBJ2-1	CASSPRDRANEQFF	TGTGCCAGCAGTCCGAGAGACAGGGCCAATGAGCAGTTCTTC
many	17	.	TRBV20-1	TRBJ2-7	CSARDLGQGGLSDEQYF	TGCAGTGCTAGGGATCTGGGGCAGGGGGGCCTCTCGGACGAGCAGTACTTC
many	15	TRBD2	TRBV7-2	TRBJ2-3	CASSSQAGVGDTQYF	TGTGCCAGCAGCTCCCAAGCGGGGGTAGGGGATACGCAGTATTTT
many	17	TRBD2	TRBV5-1	TRBJ2-1	CASSREPGLAGGNEQFF	TGCGCCAGCAGCCGGGAGCCCGGACTAGCGGGAGGTAATGAGCAGTTCTTC
many	12	.	TRBV20-1	TRBJ2-3	CSARVGSDTQYF	TGCAGTGCTAGAGTGGGTAGCGATACGCAGTATTTT
many	15	.	TRBV20-1	TRBJ1-4	CSARGRASTNEKLFF	TGCAGTGCTAGAGGTCGGGCGTCAACTAATGAAAAACTGTTTTTT
many	13	.	TRBV3-1	TRBJ2-7	CASSQVDGYEQYF	TGTGCCAGCAGCCAAGTGGACGGCTACGAGCAGTACTTC
.	15	TRBD2	TRBV7-2	TRBJ2-2	CASSLVGGDTGELFF	TGTGCCAGCAGCTTAGTTGGGGGGGACACCGGGGAGCTGTTTTTT
many	14	.	TRBV28	TRBJ2-3	CASSSPGSTDTQYF	TGTGCCAGCAGTTCTCCAGGTAGCACAGATACGCAGTATTTT
many	17	.	TRBV11-2	TRBJ2-3	CASSLHPRGSGTDTQYF	TGTGCCAGCAGCTTACACCCCCGGGGCTCCGGCACAGATACGCAGTATTTT
many	12	.	TRBV5-1	TRBJ2-7	CASSSGGVEQYF	TGCGCCAGCAGTTCGGGCGGGGTCGAGCAGTACTTC
many	14	.	TRBV21-1	TRBJ1-2	CASSKVGGDYGYTF	TGTGCCAGCAGCAAAGTGGGGGGCGACTATGGCTACACCTTC
many	17	.	TRBV5-1	TRBJ2-6	CASSSGRPISGANVLTF	TGCGCCAGCAGCTCAGGCAGGCCCATTTCTGGGGCCAACGTCCTGACTTTC
many	12	.	TRBV12-3/TRBV12-4	TRBJ1-1	CASTPTGPEAFF	TGTGCCAGCACCCCAACAGGTCCTGAAGCTTTCTTT
many	15	TRBD1	TRBV24-1	TRBJ2-5	CATSDPTGDSPPQYF	TGTGCCACCAGTGATCCGACTGGGGACAGCCCACCCCAGTACTTC
many	14	.	TRBV20-1	TRBJ2-5	CSAVSQRYQETQYF	TGCAGTGCTGTATCTCAGCGGTACCAAGAGACCCAGTACTTC
many	15	TRBD1	TRBV12-3/TRBV12-4	TRBJ2-3	CASRPDRVRPDTQYF	TGTGCCAGCAGACCGGACAGGGTGAGGCCAGATACGCAGTATTTT
many	13	.	TRBV19	TRBJ1-5	CASSYGVGQPQHF	TGTGCCAGTAGTTATGGGGTAGGTCAGCCCCAGCATTTT
many	15	.	TRBV5-1	TRBJ1-4	CASSLGGNPNEKLFF	TGCGCCAGCAGCTTGGGGGGCAACCCTAATGAAAAACTGTTTTTT
many	14	.	TRBV20-1	TRBJ2-7	CSATGASGNDEQYF	TGCAGTGCTACGGGGGCAAGCGGCAACGACGAGCAGTACTTC
many	13	.	TRBV7-2	TRBJ2-5	CASSYQGKVDQYF	TGTGCCAGCAGTTACCAGGGCAAAGTAGACCAGTACTTC
many	14	TRBD2	TRBV25-1	TRBJ2-1	CASSEGGLGREQFF	TGTGCCAGCAGTGAAGGAGGACTAGGGAGGGAGCAGTTCTTC
many	16	TRBD1	TRBV29-1	TRBJ2-6	CSVRDRGIPGANVLTF	TGCAGCGTCCGGGACAGGGGAATTCCTGGGGCCAACGTCCTGACTTTC
medium-sized	13	TRBD1	TRBV5-6	TRBJ1-2	CASSLRQGDGYTF	TGTGCCAGCAGCTTGCGACAGGGGGATGGCTACACCTTC
many	16	.	TRBV27	TRBJ1-6	CASSLEGSSYNSPLHF	TGTGCCAGCAGTTTAGAGGGGAGCTCCTATAATTCACCCCTCCACTTT
many	16	TRBD1	TRBV10-3	TRBJ1-2	CAISERGTGGPYGYTF	TGTGCCATCAGTGAGAGGGGGACAGGGGGCCCCTATGGCTACACCTTC
.	16	.	TRBV29-1	TRBJ2-5	CSANRRGRGAQETQYF	TGCAGCGCAAACCGCCGCGGACGGGGGGCCCAAGAGACCCAGTACTTC
many	15	.	TRBV20-1	TRBJ1-1	CSANRAGVKNTEAFF	TGCAGTGCTAACCGAGCAGGGGTTAAGAACACTGAAGCTTTCTTT
many	15	.	TRBV7-8	TRBJ1-2	CASSLDLGPALGYTF	TGTGCCAGCAGCTTAGATCTGGGGCCCGCGTTGGGCTACACCTTC
many	13	.	TRBV20-1	TRBJ2-3	CSARDLRIDTQYF	TGCAGTGCTAGAGATCTTCGGATAGATACGCAGTATTTT
.	15	.	TRBV12-2	TRBJ2-5	CAIRLGGVAAETQYF	TGTGCAATTCGCTTAGGCGGGGTGGCCGCCGAGACCCAGTACTTC
many	14	.	TRBV20-1	TRBJ2-3	CSARDGGPLIAQYF	TGCAGTGCTAGAGATGGGGGACCCCTGATAGCGCAGTATTTT
.	16	TRBD2	TRBV5-1	TRBJ2-3	CASSRGLEQFTDTQYF	TGCGCCAGCAGCAGGGGACTAGAACAGTTCACAGATACGCAGTATTTT